This entry features one TCR beta chain sequence. Its target is not known. This entry comes from a study of cytomegalovirus exposure and HLA in healthy donors. Profiled with immunoSEQ multiplex PCR; TCRdb holds only in-frame clones, not every one. The repertoire holds around 62,000 clones, with around 89% as singletons. Findings of the study overall: In vitro checks showed that a few CMV-associated chains really do target CMV antigens. Rare sequences made up most TCRs, while some public TCRs were found in many donors. Researchers counted roughly 160 TCR beta chains as cytomegalovirus-associated.

Germline V gives CDR1 MGHRA, CDR2 YSYEKL. With V trimmed by 0 bases and J by 8 bases, 4 bases remained unmatched. This CDR3 comprises 14 residues. This receptor was obtained from a woman between 18 and 30 years old in good health and CMV-seronegative. Material: PBMCs. This chain uses TRBV4-1 with TRBJ1-2; 9 bases map to TRBD1. Here the CDR3 DNA reads TGCGCCAGCAGCCAAGAAGGGACAGGGTACGGCTACACCTTC. This translates into CASSQEGTGYGYTF.